What follows describes a single T cell receptor beta chain. The sample comes from a study of Ad26.COV2.S vaccination and SARS-CoV-2 variants. Assay: immunoSEQ multiplex PCR; the TCRdb copy retains only in-frame clones and omits some. The data show fewer than 900,000 clones, 89% seen once. The CDR3 covers 13 residues. The V gene's germline CDR1 is SGHTS and CDR2 YDEGEE. V dropped 5 bases and J dropped 8 bases, with 13 bases sitting between them. Treatment defined: 15 to 20 received Ad26.COV2.S at low or high dose, single or two shots; about 5 received placebo; per-sample allocation not given. Collection of the samples took place on day 63 after the first injection of vaccine or placebo.

Sequencing used peripheral blood, obtained in a trial of Ad26.COV2.S vaccine versus placebo. This sequence joins TRBV5-8 and TRBJ1-4; D may be TRBD1 (5 bases). The sequence came from a person aged 18-60 years who received the Ad26.COV2.S COVID-19 vaccine or a placebo. The CDR3 nucleotides are TGTGCCAGCAGGCGGGGACCTACAGAAAAACTGTTTTTT. This codes for CASRRGPTEKLFF.